This T cell receptor (beta chain) was profiled in a study of post-analysis software for immune sequencing data. Study context: Patients with relapsing-remitting, secondary progressive and progressive-relapsing multiple sclerosis courses were all represented.

The table lists this clonotype with a few counts. Its antigen is still unknown. Notes on the study in general: Significantly lower normalized Chao1 diversity was seen in multiple sclerosis patients than in controls. With F measure, samples from one preparation batch clustered together strongly.

Unique-molecular-identifier-tagged TCR beta cDNA libraries were used. Between about 0.85 and 10 million T cells gave rise to some 450,000 cDNA molecules. One entry per CDR3 protein results from TCRdb running MiXCR on the PCR reads. The sample lists hundreds of thousands of distinct CDR3 sequences, just under 30% occurring once. The sequence derives from a girl between 5 and 17 years old with multiple sclerosis. The sequenced material came from blood.

The CDR3 loop is CSAPRWLGSYEQYF. The DNA for the CDR3 is TGCAGTGCTCCCCGGTGGTTGGGGAGCTACGAGCAGTACTTC. The chain combines TRBV20-1 with TRBJ2-5, with D possibly TRBD2 on 5 matching bases. Matching the DNA end better, TRBJ2-7 makes the J call doubtful. This CDR3 contains 14 residues. CDR1 and CDR2 (germline): DFQATT, SNEGSKA (reference sequence).